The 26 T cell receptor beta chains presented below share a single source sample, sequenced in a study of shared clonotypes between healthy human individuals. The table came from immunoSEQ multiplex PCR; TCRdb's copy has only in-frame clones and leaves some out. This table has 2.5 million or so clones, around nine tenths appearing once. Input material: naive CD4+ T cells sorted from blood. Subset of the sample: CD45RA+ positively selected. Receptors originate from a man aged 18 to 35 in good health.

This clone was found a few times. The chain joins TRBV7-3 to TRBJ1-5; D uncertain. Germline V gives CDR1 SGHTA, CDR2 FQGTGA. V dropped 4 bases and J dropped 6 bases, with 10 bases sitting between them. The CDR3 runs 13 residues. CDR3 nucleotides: TGTGCCAGCAGCTCCCGGGGAGGTCAGCCCCAGCATTTT. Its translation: CASSSRGGQPQHF. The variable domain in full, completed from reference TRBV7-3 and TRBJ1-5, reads GAGVSQTPSNKVTEKGKYVELRCDPISGHTALYWYRQSLGQGPEFLIYFQGTGAADDSGLPNDRFFAVRPEGSVSTLKIQRTERGDSAVYLCASSSRGGQPQHFGDGTRLSIL.

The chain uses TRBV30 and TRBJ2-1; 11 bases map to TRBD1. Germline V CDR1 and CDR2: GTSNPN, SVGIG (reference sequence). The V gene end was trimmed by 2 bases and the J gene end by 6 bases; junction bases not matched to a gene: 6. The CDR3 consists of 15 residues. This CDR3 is CAWSTRTGGRNEQFF. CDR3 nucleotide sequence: TGTGCCTGGAGTACCAGGACAGGGGGCCGCAATGAGCAGTTCTTC.

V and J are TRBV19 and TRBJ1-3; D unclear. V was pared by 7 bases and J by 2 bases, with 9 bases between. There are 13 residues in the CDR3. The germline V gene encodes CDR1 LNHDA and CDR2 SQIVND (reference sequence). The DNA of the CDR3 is TGTGCCAGTAACTCAAAGGCTGGAAACACCATATATTTT. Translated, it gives CASNSKAGNTIYF.

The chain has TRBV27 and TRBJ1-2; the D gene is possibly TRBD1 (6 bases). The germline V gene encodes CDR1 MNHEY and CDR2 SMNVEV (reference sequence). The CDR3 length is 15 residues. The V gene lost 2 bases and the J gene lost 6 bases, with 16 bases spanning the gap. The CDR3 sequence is CASSLRGRGFDGYTF. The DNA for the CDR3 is TGTGCCAGCAGTTTACGTGGCAGGGGATTTGATGGCTACACCTTC.

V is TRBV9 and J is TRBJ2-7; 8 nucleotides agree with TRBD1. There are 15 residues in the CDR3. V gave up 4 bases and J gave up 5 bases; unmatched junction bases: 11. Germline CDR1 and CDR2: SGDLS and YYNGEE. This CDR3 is CASSPWTGSIDEQYF. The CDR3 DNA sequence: TGTGCCAGCAGCCCCTGGACAGGGTCCATCGACGAGCAGTACTTC. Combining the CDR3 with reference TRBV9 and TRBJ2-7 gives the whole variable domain DSGVTQTPKHLITATGQRVTLRCSPRSGDLSVYWYQQSLDQGLQFLIQYYNGEERAKGNILERFSAQQFPDLHSELNLSSLELGDSALYFCASSPWTGSIDEQYFGPGTRLTVT.

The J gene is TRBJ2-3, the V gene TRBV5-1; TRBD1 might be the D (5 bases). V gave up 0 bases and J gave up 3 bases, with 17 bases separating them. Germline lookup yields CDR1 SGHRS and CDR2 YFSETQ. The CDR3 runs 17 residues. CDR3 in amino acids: CASSLDTIPKGTDTQYF. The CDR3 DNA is TGCGCCAGCAGCTTGGACACTATCCCAAAGGGGACAGATACGCAGTATTTT.

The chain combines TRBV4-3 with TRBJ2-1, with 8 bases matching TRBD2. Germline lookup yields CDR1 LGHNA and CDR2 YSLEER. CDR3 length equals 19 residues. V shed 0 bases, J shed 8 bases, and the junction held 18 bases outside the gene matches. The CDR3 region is CASSQDPAYQWAGGDEQFF. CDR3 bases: TGCGCCAGCAGCCAAGATCCCGCCTACCAGTGGGCCGGGGGGGATGAGCAGTTCTTC.

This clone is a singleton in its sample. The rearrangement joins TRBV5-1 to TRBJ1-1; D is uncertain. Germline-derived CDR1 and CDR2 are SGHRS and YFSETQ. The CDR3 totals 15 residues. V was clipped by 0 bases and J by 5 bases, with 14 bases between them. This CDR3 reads CASSLGYSPGTEAFF. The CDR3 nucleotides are TGCGCCAGCAGCTTGGGGTACTCCCCAGGAACTGAAGCTTTCTTT.

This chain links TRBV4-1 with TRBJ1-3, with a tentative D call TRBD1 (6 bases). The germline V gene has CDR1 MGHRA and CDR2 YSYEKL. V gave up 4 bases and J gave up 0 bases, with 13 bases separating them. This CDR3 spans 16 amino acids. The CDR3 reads CASSPETGSSGNTIYF. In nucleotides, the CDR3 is TGCGCCAGCAGCCCCGAAACAGGGAGCTCTGGAAACACCATATATTTT.

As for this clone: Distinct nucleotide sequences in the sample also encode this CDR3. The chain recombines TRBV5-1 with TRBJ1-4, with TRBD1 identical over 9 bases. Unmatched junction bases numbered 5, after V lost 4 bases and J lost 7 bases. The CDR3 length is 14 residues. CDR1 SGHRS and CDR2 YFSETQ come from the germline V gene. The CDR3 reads CASSTGQGGEKLFF. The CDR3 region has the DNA TGCGCCAGCAGCACGGGACAGGGAGGTGAAAAACTGTTTTTT. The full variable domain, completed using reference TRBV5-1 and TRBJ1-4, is KAGVTQTPRYLIKTRGQQVTLSCSPISGHRSVSWYQQTPGQGLQFLFEYFSETQRNKGNFPGRFSGRQFSNSRSEMNVSTLELGDSALYLCASSTGQGGEKLFFGSGTQLSVL.

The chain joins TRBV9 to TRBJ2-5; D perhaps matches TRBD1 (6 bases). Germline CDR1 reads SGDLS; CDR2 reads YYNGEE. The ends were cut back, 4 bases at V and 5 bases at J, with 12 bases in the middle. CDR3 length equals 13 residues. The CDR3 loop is CASSPMGAETQYF. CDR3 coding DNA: TGTGCCAGCAGCCCAATGGGGGCTGAGACCCAGTACTTC.

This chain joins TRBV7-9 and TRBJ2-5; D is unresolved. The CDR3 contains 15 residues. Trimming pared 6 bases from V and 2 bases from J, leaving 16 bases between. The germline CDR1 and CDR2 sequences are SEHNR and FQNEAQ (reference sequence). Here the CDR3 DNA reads TGTGCCAGCAGATTGGGATCCCTGGGGCAAGAGACCCAGTACTTC. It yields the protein CASRLGSLGQETQYF.

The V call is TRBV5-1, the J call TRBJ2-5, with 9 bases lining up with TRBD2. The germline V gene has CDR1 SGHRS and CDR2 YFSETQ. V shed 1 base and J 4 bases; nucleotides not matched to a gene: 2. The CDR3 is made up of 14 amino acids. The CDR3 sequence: CASSLRRGGETQYF. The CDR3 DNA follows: TGCGCCAGCAGCTTGCGGCGGGGGGGAGAGACCCAGTACTTC.

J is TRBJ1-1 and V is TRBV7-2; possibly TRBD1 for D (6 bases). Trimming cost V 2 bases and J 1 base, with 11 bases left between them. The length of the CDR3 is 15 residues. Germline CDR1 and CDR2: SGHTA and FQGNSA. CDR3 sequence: CASSLIWTANTEAFF. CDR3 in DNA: TGTGCCAGCAGCTTAATCTGGACAGCGAACACTGAAGCTTTCTTT.

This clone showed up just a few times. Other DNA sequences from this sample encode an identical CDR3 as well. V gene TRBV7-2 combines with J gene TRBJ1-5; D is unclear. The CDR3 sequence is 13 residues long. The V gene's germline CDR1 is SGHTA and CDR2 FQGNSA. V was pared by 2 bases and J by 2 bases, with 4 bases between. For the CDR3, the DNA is TGTGCCAGCAGCTTAAGTGGCAATCAGCCCCAGCATTTT. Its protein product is CASSLSGNQPQHF.

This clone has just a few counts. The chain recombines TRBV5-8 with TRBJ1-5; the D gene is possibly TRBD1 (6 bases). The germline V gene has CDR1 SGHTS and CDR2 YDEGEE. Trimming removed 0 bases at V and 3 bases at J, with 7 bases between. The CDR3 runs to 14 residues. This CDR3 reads CASSLGTVNQPQHF. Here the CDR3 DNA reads TGTGCCAGCAGCTTGGGGACAGTCAATCAGCCCCAGCATTTT.

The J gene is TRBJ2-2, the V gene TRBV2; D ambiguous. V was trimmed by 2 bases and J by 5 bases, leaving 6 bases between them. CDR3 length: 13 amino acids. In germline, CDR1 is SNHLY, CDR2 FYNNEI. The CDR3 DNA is TGTGCCAGCAGTGAACGGAGAACCGGGGAGCTGTTTTTT. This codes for CASSERRTGELFF. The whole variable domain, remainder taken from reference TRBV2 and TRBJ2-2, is EPEVTQTPSHQVTQMGQEVILRCVPISNHLYFYWYRQILGQKVEFLVSFYNNEISEKSEIFDDQFSVERPDGSNFTLKIRSTKLEDSAMYFCASSERRTGELFFGEGSRLTVL.

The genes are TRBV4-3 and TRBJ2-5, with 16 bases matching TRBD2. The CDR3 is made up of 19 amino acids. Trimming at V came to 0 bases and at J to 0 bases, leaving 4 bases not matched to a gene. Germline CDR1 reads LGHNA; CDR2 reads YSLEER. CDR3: CASSQERGLAGGYQETQYF. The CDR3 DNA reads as TGCGCCAGCAGCCAAGAGCGGGGACTAGCGGGGGGGTACCAAGAGACCCAGTACTTC.

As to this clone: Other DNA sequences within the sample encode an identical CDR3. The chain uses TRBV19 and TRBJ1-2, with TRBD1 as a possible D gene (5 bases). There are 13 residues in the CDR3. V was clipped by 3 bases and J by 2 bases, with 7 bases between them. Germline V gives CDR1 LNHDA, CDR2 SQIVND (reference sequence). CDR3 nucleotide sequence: TGTGCCAGTAGTATGGGGCGCAACTATGGCTACACCTTC. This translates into CASSMGRNYGYTF.

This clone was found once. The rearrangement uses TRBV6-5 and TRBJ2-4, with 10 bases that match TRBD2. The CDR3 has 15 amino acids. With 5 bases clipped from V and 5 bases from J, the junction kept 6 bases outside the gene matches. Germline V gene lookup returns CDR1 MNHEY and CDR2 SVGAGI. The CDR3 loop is CASSVTSGSQNIQYF. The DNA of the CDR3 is TGTGCCAGCAGTGTGACTAGCGGGTCTCAAAACATTCAGTACTTC.

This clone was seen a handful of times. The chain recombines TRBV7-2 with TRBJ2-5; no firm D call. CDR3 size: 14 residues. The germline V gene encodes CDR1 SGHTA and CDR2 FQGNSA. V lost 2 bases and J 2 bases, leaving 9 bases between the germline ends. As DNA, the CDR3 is TGTGCCAGCAGCTTAAGCAGTCCTCAAGAGACCCAGTACTTC. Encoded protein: CASSLSSPQETQYF.

Written as DNA, the CDR3 is TGCGCCAGCAGCTTGGAAGGGGCTCCCGGCTATGGCTACACCTTC. Its protein is CASSLEGAPGYGYTF. The V and J genes are TRBV5-1 and TRBJ1-2, with D possibly matching TRBD1 (5 bases). The germline V gene encodes CDR1 SGHRS and CDR2 YFSETQ. The CDR3 contains 15 residues. V was clipped by 0 bases and J by 4 bases, with 13 bases between them.

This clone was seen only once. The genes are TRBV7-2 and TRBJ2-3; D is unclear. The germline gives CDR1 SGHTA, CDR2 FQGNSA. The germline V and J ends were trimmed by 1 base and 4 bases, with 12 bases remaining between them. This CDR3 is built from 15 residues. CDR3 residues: CASSLVGADSDTQYF. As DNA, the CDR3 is TGTGCCAGCAGCTTAGTAGGCGCGGATTCAGATACGCAGTATTTT.

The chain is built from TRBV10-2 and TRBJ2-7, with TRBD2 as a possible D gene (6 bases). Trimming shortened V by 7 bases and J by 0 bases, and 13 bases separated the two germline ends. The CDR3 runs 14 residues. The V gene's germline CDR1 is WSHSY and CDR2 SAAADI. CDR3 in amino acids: CASTWFGSSYEQYF. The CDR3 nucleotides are TGCGCCAGCACTTGGTTCGGGAGCTCCTACGAGCAGTACTTC.

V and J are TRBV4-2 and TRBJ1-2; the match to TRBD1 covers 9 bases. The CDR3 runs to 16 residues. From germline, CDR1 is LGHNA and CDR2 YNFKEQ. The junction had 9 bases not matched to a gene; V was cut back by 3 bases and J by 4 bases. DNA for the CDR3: TGTGCCAGCAGCCAGGATTGGACAGGGGTTATCTATGGCTACACCTTC. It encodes CASSQDWTGVIYGYTF.

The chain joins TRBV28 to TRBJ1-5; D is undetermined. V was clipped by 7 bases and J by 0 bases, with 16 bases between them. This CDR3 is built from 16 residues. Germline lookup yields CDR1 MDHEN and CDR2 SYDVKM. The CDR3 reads CASIEGGSYSNQPQHF. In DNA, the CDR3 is TGTGCCAGCATTGAAGGCGGGTCGTATAGCAATCAGCCCCAGCATTTT.